These 26 T cell receptor beta chains were sequenced from one sample in a study of blood T cells in healthy people across ages. Then a second PCR, running roughly 7 to 11 cycles, was carried out with a sample-barcoded 5' primer and a J-beta primer mix. TCRdb called the 5' RACE reads again in MiXCR, with one record for every CDR3 protein. The data show under 2 million distinct CDR3 sequences, about 31% seen once. Sequenced sample: blood. The receptors come from a young woman in good health.

This clonotype appeared a few times. The chain has TRBV27 and TRBJ2-1, with TRBD2 matching 9 bases. The germline V gene encodes CDR1 MNHEY and CDR2 SMNVEV (reference sequence). CDR3 length: 14 residues. The trim removed 7 bases at V and 4 bases at J, leaving 5 bases unmatched. The CDR3 spells CASNAGGTYNEQFF. CDR3 nucleotides: TGTGCCAGCAATGCGGGAGGGACATACAATGAGCAGTTCTTC.

This clonotype was detected a few times. The V call is TRBV29-1, the J call TRBJ2-1; 10 bases agree with TRBD2. The CDR3 has 15 residues. Germline CDR1 SQVTM, CDR2 ANQGSEA. V lost 2 bases to trimming and J lost 10 bases; unmatched junction nucleotides: 11. The CDR3 region is CSVELRTSGVREQFF. The CDR3 DNA follows: TGCAGCGTTGAATTACGGACTAGCGGAGTCAGAGAGCAGTTCTTC.

This clonotype has only a few counts. One junction end disagrees with the germline gene, perhaps due to a read error. The chain links TRBV4-1 to TRBJ2-3; no firm D call. CDR1 MGHRA and CDR2 YSYEKL come from the germline V gene. The CDR3 runs 15 residues. CDR3 coding DNA: TGCACCAGCAGCCAAGATAGGCTGGCCGGCGATACGCAGTATTTT. It codes for CTSSQDRLAGDTQYF.

The V gene is TRBV14, the J gene TRBJ2-1; no firm D call. This CDR3 spans 16 amino acids. CDR1 SGHDN and CDR2 FVKESK come from the germline V gene. The V end was cut by 4 bases, the J end by 2 bases, with 15 bases between. CDR3 protein: CASSRELEQPYNEQFF. The CDR3 nucleotides read TGTGCCAGCAGCCGGGAACTTGAACAGCCCTACAATGAGCAGTTCTTC. Combining the CDR3 with reference TRBV14 and TRBJ2-1 gives the whole variable domain EAGVTQFPSHSVIEKGQTVTLRCDPISGHDNLYWYRRVMGKEIKFLLHFVKESKQDESGMPNNRFLAERTGGTYSTLKVQPAELEDSGVYFCASSRELEQPYNEQFFGPGTRLTVL.

This clonotype was counted only a few times. The chain combines TRBV11-2 with TRBJ2-5, with a possible D match to TRBD2 (5 bases). Germline assignment: CDR1 SGHAT and CDR2 FQNNGV. CDR3 size: 14 residues. Trimming cost V 6 bases and J 2 bases, with 13 bases left between them. CDR3 sequence reads: CASSQDWEQETQYF. The CDR3 bases are TGTGCCAGCAGTCAGGACTGGGAACAAGAGACCCAGTACTTC. The whole variable domain, filled in from reference TRBV11-2 and TRBJ2-5, reads EAGVAQSPRYKIIEKRQSVAFWCNPISGHATLYWYQQILGQGPKLLIQFQNNGVVDDSQLPKDRFSAERLKGVDSTLKIQPAKLEDSAVYLCASSQDWEQETQYFGPGTRLLVL.

The chain carries TRBV19 and TRBJ2-2, with D perhaps matching TRBD1 (5 bases). V was trimmed by 4 bases and J by 5 bases, leaving 17 bases between them. There are 16 residues in the CDR3. Germline V lookup: CDR1 LNHDA, CDR2 SQIVND (reference sequence). The CDR3: CASSTGPAASTGELFF. CDR3 bases: TGTGCCAGTAGTACAGGGCCGGCGGCCTCTACCGGGGAGCTGTTTTTT. Supplemented by reference TRBV19 and TRBJ2-2, the full variable domain reads DGGITQSPKYLFRKEGQNVTLSCEQNLNHDAMYWYRQDPGQGLRLIYYSQIVNDFQKGDIAEGYSVSREKKESFPLTVTSAQKNPTAFYLCASSTGPAASTGELFFGEGSRLTVL.

This rearrangement joins TRBV2 to TRBJ2-1; 7 positions agree with TRBD2. Trimming took 4 bases from V and 7 from J; bases not matched to a gene: 10. Germline V CDR1 and CDR2: SNHLY, FYNNEI. This CDR3 has 15 residues. The CDR3 sequence: CASSALRESRNEQFF. CDR3 bases: TGTGCCAGCAGTGCTTTGCGGGAGAGTCGGAATGAGCAGTTCTTC.

This clonotype was recorded a few times. The J gene is TRBJ2-3, the V gene TRBV3-1; 8 bases agree with TRBD1. Looked up from germline, CDR1 is LGHDT and CDR2 is YNNKEL (reference sequence). The junction had 9 bases not matched to a gene; V was cut back by 5 bases and J by 2 bases. The CDR3 is 16 residues long. CDR3 residues: CASSRDRGLYTDTQYF. CDR3 nucleotides: TGTGCCAGCAGCAGAGACAGGGGACTTTACACAGATACGCAGTATTTT.

This clonotype came up a few times. J is TRBJ1-2 and V is TRBV10-3, with a weak D call TRBD1 (5 bases). The germline gives CDR1 ENHRY, CDR2 SYGVKD. The CDR3 has 12 amino acids. The V gene lost 8 bases and the J gene lost 6 bases, with 13 bases spanning the gap. The chain's CDR3 is CAISGGSDGYTF. DNA for the CDR3: TGTGCCATCTCCGGGGGATCAGATGGCTACACCTTC.

The chain is built from TRBV5-1 and TRBJ2-3; TRBD2 matches 8 bases. The length of the CDR3 is 15 residues. The germline V gene has CDR1 SGHRS and CDR2 YFSETQ. Losses at the gene ends were 8 bases for V and 4 bases for J; bases not matched to a gene: 12. CDR3 sequence (DNA): TGCGCCAGAAACCTAACGGGGGGGCTTTCAGATACGCAGTATTTT. The encoded protein is CARNLTGGLSDTQYF.

The chain couples TRBV12-3 or TRBV12-4 to TRBJ2-3; 9 nucleotides match TRBD2. This CDR3 comprises 14 residues. The V gene end was trimmed by 8 bases and the J gene end by 13 bases; junction bases not matched to a gene: 16. The CDR3 nucleotides are TGTGCCAGCGGCTCCGGGACTAGCCCAGATGTGGAGTATTTT. This translates into CASGSGTSPDVEYF.

A single count supports this clonotype. The chain uses TRBV9 and TRBJ2-1; the D call may be TRBD1 or TRBD2 (5 bases each). Germline CDR1 is SGDLS and CDR2 is YYNGEE. The CDR3 is 13 residues long. V lost 4 bases and J lost 12, with 17 bases in between. This CDR3 reads CASSLKRGDGQFF. CDR3 DNA: TGTGCCAGCAGCTTAAAGAGGGGCGATGGGCAGTTCTTC.

This clonotype was seen a handful of times. The gene calls are TRBV5-1 and TRBJ1-2; D is undetermined. V was clipped by 4 bases and J by 3 bases, with 13 bases between them. The CDR3 totals 14 residues. The V gene's germline CDR1 is SGHRS and CDR2 YFSETQ. The CDR3 region is CASSVTTDHYGYTF. CDR3 DNA: TGCGCCAGCAGCGTTACCACAGATCACTATGGCTACACCTTC.

This rearrangement joins TRBV5-6 to TRBJ1-2; 9 positions match TRBD1. Per the germline V gene, CDR1 is SGHDT and CDR2 is YYEEEE. The length of the CDR3 is 15 residues. V shed 4 bases and J 4 bases; nucleotides not matched to a gene: 8. CDR3 loop: CASSPGQGRIYGYTF. The DNA of the CDR3 is TGTGCCAGCAGCCCGGGACAGGGTAGGATCTATGGCTACACCTTC.

This clonotype has only a few counts. The rearrangement uses TRBV6-6 and TRBJ2-5, with 12 bases lining up with TRBD2. Germline loops: CDR1 MNHNY, CDR2 SVGAGI (reference sequence). The CDR3 has 14 amino acids. J gave up 0 bases and V 8 bases, and 1 base lay outside the gene matches. CDR3 coding DNA: TGTGCCAGCCTAGCGGGGGGGTACCAAGAGACCCAGTACTTC. Its protein product is CASLAGGYQETQYF.

Only a few counts were recorded for this clonotype. V and J are TRBV7-6 and TRBJ2-3, with D hard to call. The CDR3 loop spans 13 amino acids. Between the trimmed V and J ends, which lost 2 bases and 4 bases, there was a span of 7 bases. The germline V gene encodes CDR1 SGHVS and CDR2 FNYEAQ. This chain's CDR3 is CASSLSLPDTQYF. The CDR3 nucleotides read TGTGCCAGCAGCTTATCTCTCCCAGATACGCAGTATTTT.

The chain has TRBV3-1 and TRBJ1-1, with D perhaps matching TRBD1 (6 bases). V lost 6 bases, J lost 8 bases, and 10 bases lay in between. Germline CDR1 reads LGHDT; CDR2 reads YNNKEL (reference sequence). The CDR3 loop spans 11 amino acids. The CDR3 bases are TGTGCCAGCAGATATGGGACAGAAGCTTTCTTT. Amino acid sequence: CASRYGTEAFF. The full variable domain, with the rest looked up from reference TRBV3-1 and TRBJ1-1, is DTAVSQTPKYLVTQMGNDKSIKCEQNLGHDTMYWYKQDSKKFLKIMFSYNNKELIINETVPNRFSPKSPDKAHLNLHINSLELGDSAVYFCASRYGTEAFFGQGTRLTVV.

This clonotype was counted between two and nine times. CDR3: CASRKRNTDTQYF. The CDR3, as DNA: TGTGCCAGCCGGAAGCGGAACACAGATACGCAGTATTTT. V usage is TRBV2 and J usage is TRBJ2-3; tentative D call: TRBD2 (5 bases). Trimming removed 8 bases from V and 2 bases from J, with 11 bases in between. Looked up from germline, CDR1 is SNHLY and CDR2 is FYNNEI. This CDR3 region has 13 residues.

The rearrangement uses TRBV2 and TRBJ2-4, with D possibly TRBD1 on 6 matching bases. The CDR3 runs 13 residues. CDR1 is SNHLY, CDR2 FYNNEI, per germline. V lost 7 bases to trimming and J lost 6 bases, with 13 bases between them. The CDR3 sequence: CASTTGQTNIQYF. DNA of the CDR3: TGTGCCAGCACCACGGGACAAACAAACATTCAGTACTTC.

This clonotype was found once. The V and J genes are TRBV7-8 and TRBJ2-7; D remains unclear. Germline V lookup: CDR1 SGHVS, CDR2 FQNEAQ. The CDR3 loop spans 14 amino acids. Trimming removed 4 bases from V and 3 bases from J, with 13 bases in between. CDR3 sequence reads: CASSSKTYFYEQYF. The DNA for the CDR3 is TGTGCCAGCAGCTCGAAGACTTACTTCTACGAGCAGTACTTC.

The V call is TRBV12-3 or TRBV12-4, the J call TRBJ1-3; D is ambiguous. Trimming shortened V by 4 bases and J by 9 bases, and 7 bases separated the two germline ends. The length of the CDR3 is 11 residues. DNA for the CDR3: TGTGCCAGCAGTTCGATAGGCACCATATATTTT. Amino acid sequence: CASSSIGTIYF.

This clonotype has just a few counts. This rearrangement joins TRBV27 to TRBJ1-2; perhaps TRBD1 as D (5 bases). This CDR3 comprises 17 residues. The V gene lost 5 bases and the J gene lost 0 bases, with 19 bases spanning the gap. Germline values: CDR1 MNHEY, CDR2 SMNVEV (reference sequence). The CDR3: CASSPRVVNLPNYGYTF. DNA of the CDR3: TGTGCCAGCAGTCCCAGGGTAGTCAACCTACCTAACTATGGCTACACCTTC.

V and J are TRBV25-1 and TRBJ2-6; D is uncertain. This CDR3 has 16 amino acids. Germline assignment: CDR1 MGHDK and CDR2 SYGVNS. Trimming cost V 6 bases and J 0 bases, with 12 bases left between them. The CDR3 DNA reads TGTGCCAGCAGCGGCGTCGGGTTCTCTGGGGCCAACGTCCTGACTTTC. It yields the protein CASSGVGFSGANVLTF.

The chain joins TRBV25-1 to TRBJ2-1, with a tentative D call TRBD2 (6 bases). Germline-derived CDR1 and CDR2 are MGHDK and SYGVNS. There are 14 residues in the CDR3. With 8 bases removed from V and 4 bases from J, the gap between germline ends came to 15 bases. The CDR3 loop is CASVGGRTYNEQFF. The CDR3 DNA reads TGTGCCAGCGTGGGGGGACGGACATACAATGAGCAGTTCTTC.

This sequence joins TRBV6-2 or TRBV6-3 and TRBJ1-1; D uncertain. CDR1 and CDR2 (germline): MNHEY, SVGEGT. V shed 4 bases and J shed 8 bases, with 14 bases lying between them. This CDR3 is built from 13 residues. As DNA, the CDR3 is TGTGCCAGCAGTTTGACGGGTCGGTCCGAAGCTTTCTTT. Protein: CASSLTGRSEAFF.

This clonotype was seen more than once but under ten times. This chain joins TRBV4-1 and TRBJ2-1, with D maybe TRBD2 (5 bases). The V and J ends lost 0 bases and 2 bases respectively, with 11 bases between them. This CDR3 has 16 amino acids. CDR1 and CDR2 (germline): MGHRA, YSYEKL. The CDR3 bases are TGCGCCAGCAGCCAAGAGGTATCTAGCCCCTACAATGAGCAGTTCTTC. The encoded protein is CASSQEVSSPYNEQFF.